This T cell receptor beta chain was observed in a study of shared clonotypes between healthy human individuals. Study-wide background: A few men and a couple of women, aged 18 to 49, were donors.

The study ran the assay at deep level. The method was immunoSEQ multiplex PCR; TCRdb's version includes in-frame clones alone and lacks a portion of them. This table holds 330,000 or so clones, roughly 80% found once. Germline CDR1 is GTSNPN and CDR2 is SVGIG (reference sequence). Trimming stripped 4 bases from V and 7 bases from J, with 10 bases between. This CDR3 has 12 amino acids. The rearrangement uses TRBV30 and TRBJ2-2; the D is unclear. The TCR was taken from a man aged 25 to 40 in good health. Sequencing was performed on memory CD4+ T cells sorted from blood. The subset denotes: CD45RA-negative fraction. The CDR3 nucleotides are TGTGCCTGGAAGGGAACAGTCGGGGAGCTGTTTTTT. It encodes CAWKGTVGELFF.